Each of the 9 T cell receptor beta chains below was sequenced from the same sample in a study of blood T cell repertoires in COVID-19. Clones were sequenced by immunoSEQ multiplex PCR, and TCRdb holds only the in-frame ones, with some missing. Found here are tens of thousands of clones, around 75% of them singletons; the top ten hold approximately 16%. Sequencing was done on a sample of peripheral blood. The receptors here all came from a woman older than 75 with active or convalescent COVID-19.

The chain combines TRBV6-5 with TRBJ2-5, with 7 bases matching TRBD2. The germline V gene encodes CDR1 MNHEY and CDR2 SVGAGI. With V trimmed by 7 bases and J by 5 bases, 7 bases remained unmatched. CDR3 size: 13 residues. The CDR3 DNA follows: TGTGCCAGCAAGACGGGACTAAGTGAGACCCAGTACTTC. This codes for CASKTGLSETQYF.

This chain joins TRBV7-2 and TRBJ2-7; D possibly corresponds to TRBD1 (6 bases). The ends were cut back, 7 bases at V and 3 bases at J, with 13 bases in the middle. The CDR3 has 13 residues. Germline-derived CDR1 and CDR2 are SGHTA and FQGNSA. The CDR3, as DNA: TGTGCCAGCAACTACAGGGCACACTACGAGCAGTACTTC. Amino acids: CASNYRAHYEQYF.

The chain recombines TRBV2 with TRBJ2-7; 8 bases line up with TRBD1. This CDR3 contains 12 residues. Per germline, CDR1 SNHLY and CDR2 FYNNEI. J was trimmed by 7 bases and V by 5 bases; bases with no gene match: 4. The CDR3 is CASSPGGPEQYF. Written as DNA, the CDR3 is TGTGCCAGCAGTCCAGGGGGCCCAGAGCAGTACTTC. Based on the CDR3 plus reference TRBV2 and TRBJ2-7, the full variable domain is EPEVTQTPSHQVTQMGQEVILRCVPISNHLYFYWYRQILGQKVEFLVSFYNNEISEKSEIFDDQFSVERPDGSNFTLKIRSTKLEDSAMYFCASSPGGPEQYFGPGTRLTVT.

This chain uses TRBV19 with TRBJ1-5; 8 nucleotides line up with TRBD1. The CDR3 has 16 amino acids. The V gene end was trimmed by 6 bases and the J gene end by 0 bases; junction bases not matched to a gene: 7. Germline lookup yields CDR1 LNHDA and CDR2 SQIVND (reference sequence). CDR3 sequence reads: CASSTQGVHSNQPQHF. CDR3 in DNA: TGTGCCAGTAGCACACAGGGGGTTCATAGCAATCAGCCCCAGCATTTT.

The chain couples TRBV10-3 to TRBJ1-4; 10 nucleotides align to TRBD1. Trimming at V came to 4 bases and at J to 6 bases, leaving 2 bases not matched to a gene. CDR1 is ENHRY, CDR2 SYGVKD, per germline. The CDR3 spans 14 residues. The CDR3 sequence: CAISVDRGDEKLFF. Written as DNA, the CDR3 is TGTGCCATCAGTGTGGACAGGGGGGATGAAAAACTGTTTTTT.

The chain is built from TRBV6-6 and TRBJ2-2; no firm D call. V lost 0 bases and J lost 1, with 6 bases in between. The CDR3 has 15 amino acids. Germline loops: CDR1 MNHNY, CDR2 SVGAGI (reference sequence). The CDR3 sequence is CASSYSGKNTGELFF. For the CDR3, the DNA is TGTGCCAGCAGTTACTCGGGCAAGAACACCGGGGAGCTGTTTTTT.

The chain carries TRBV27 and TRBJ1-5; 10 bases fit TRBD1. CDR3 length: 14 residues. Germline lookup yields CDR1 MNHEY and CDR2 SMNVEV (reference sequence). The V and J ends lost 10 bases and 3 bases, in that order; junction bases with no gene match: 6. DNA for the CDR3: TGTGCCAAACGACAGGGGGCTCCCAATCAGCCCCAGCATTTT. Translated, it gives CAKRQGAPNQPQHF.

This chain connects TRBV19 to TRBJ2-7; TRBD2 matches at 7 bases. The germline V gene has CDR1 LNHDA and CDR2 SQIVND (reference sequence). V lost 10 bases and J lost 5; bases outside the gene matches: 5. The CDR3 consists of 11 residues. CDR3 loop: CATAAGDEQYF. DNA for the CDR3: TGTGCCACCGCTGCGGGGGACGAGCAGTACTTC.

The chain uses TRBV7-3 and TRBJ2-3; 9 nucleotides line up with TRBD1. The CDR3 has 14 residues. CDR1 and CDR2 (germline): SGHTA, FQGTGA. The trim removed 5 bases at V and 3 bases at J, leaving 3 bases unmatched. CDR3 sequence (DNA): TGTGCCAGCAGCACGACAGGGGGGACAGATACGCAGTATTTT. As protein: CASSTTGGTDTQYF.